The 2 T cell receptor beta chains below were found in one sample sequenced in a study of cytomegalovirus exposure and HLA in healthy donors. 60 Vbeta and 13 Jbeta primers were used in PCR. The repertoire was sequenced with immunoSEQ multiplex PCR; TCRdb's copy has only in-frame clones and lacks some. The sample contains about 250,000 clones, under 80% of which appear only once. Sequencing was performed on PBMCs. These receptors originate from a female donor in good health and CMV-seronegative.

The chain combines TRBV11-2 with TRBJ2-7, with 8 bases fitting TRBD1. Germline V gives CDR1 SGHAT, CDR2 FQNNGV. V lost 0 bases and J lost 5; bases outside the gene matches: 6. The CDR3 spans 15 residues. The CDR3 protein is CASSLDSLTGDEQYF. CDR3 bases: TGTGCCAGCAGCTTAGATTCCCTGACAGGGGACGAGCAGTACTTC.

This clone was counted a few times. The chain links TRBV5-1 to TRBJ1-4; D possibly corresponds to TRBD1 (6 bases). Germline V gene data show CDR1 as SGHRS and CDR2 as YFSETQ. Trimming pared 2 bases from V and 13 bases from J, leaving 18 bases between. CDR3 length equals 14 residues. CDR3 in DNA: TGCGCCAGCAGCTTAAGGGCACAGGGAGATCGACTGTTTTTT. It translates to CASSLRAQGDRLFF.